These 8 T cell receptor beta chains share one sample of origin, sequenced in a study of blood T cells in healthy people across ages. A sample-barcoded 5' primer and a J-beta primer mix were used in a second PCR of roughly 7 to 11 cycles. A single record per CDR3 protein comes from TCRdb applying MiXCR to the 5' RACE reads. The table records around 990,000 distinct CDR3 sequences, roughly 24% of them present only once. These same data were also listed under a study on T cells of mothers and their children.

Material: blood. The receptors originated from a girl aged 2 to 9 in good health.

This chain connects TRBV20-1 to TRBJ1-6; no definite D call. Germline loops: CDR1 DFQATT, CDR2 SNEGSKA (reference sequence). V was pared by 6 bases and J by 10 bases, with 10 bases between. The CDR3 has 11 amino acids. CDR3 nucleotide sequence: TGCAGTGCCGGTGATGAATCACCCCTCCACTTT. Its translation: CSAGDESPLHF.

The CDR3 DNA sequence: TGTGCCACCAGCAGAGAACGCCCCGGGGAGCTGTTTTTT. Protein product: CATSRERPGELFF. The chain couples TRBV15 to TRBJ2-2; unclear D gene. Per germline, CDR1 LNHNV and CDR2 YYDKDF (reference sequence). The CDR3 length is 13 residues. Trimming took 0 bases from V and 6 from J, leaving 5 bases between them.

The table lists this clonotype with a few counts. This chain connects TRBV4-2 to TRBJ2-1; perhaps TRBD2 as D (5 bases). The J call is uncertain, as TRBJ2-7 better fits the DNA end. The CDR3 is made up of 16 amino acids. The V gene's germline CDR1 is LGHNA and CDR2 YNFKEQ. The CDR3 loop is CASSQDEEDSTYEQYF. For the CDR3, the DNA is TGTGCCAGCAGCCAAGATGAGGAGGATAGCACCTACGAGCAGTACTTC.

This clonotype has a handful of counts. This chain joins TRBV29-1 and TRBJ2-1; D is possibly TRBD1 (5 bases). TRBJ2-5 explains the end of the DNA better; the J call may be wrong. The CDR3 contains 12 residues. Germline CDR1 reads SQVTM; CDR2 reads ANQGSEA. CDR3 sequence (DNA): TGCAGCCTCATGGGGCAGGAAGAGACCCAGTACTTC. Residues: CSLMGQEETQYF.

J is TRBJ1-2 and V is TRBV4-1, with a possible D match to TRBD1 (5 bases). The CDR3 is 17 amino acids. Germline V gene lookup returns CDR1 MGHRA and CDR2 YSYEKL. V was clipped by 4 bases and J by 2 bases, with 20 bases between them. Here the CDR3 DNA reads TGCGCCAGCAGCCCCCGATTGGTCGGAGGGGTGAACTATGGCTACACCTTC. This translates into CASSPRLVGGVNYGYTF.

This chain connects TRBV7-9 to TRBJ1-4; D gene unclear. The ends were cut back, 5 bases at V and 7 bases at J, with 14 bases in the middle. Looked up from germline, CDR1 is SEHNR and CDR2 is FQNEAQ (reference sequence). The CDR3 consists of 14 residues. The CDR3 DNA follows: TGTGCCAGCAGCGTCGGAGGGCGAAGTGAAAAACTGTTTTTT. Its translation: CASSVGGRSEKLFF.

This clonotype has ten or more counts. V is TRBV13 and J is TRBJ2-5; TRBD1 agrees at 7 bases. This CDR3 is built from 14 residues. Trimming removed 4 bases from V and 4 bases from J; junction bases left unmatched: 6. From germline, CDR1 is PRHDT and CDR2 FYEKMQ (reference sequence). CDR3 coding DNA: TGTGCCAGCAGCTCCCGCAGGGGGTCAGAGACCCAGTACTTC. Protein: CASSSRRGSETQYF.

This clonotype appeared a few times. The chain employs TRBV7-8 and TRBJ2-5; TRBD1 matches 7 bases. Germline V gives CDR1 SGHVS, CDR2 FQNEAQ. V lost 7 bases to trimming and J lost 2 bases; unmatched junction nucleotides: 16. This CDR3 is built from 17 residues. Written as DNA, the CDR3 is TGTGCCAGCAAACCTCGGTCAGGGGGTTTGTATCAAGAGACCCAGTACTTC. Its translation is CASKPRSGGLYQETQYF. Using reference TRBV7-8 and TRBJ2-5 for the parts outside the CDR3, the full variable domain is GAGVSQSPRYKVAKRGQDVALRCDPISGHVSLFWYQQALGQGPEFLTYFQNEAQLDKSGLPSDRFFAERPEGSVSTLKIQRTQQEDSAVYLCASKPRSGGLYQETQYFGPGTRLLVL.